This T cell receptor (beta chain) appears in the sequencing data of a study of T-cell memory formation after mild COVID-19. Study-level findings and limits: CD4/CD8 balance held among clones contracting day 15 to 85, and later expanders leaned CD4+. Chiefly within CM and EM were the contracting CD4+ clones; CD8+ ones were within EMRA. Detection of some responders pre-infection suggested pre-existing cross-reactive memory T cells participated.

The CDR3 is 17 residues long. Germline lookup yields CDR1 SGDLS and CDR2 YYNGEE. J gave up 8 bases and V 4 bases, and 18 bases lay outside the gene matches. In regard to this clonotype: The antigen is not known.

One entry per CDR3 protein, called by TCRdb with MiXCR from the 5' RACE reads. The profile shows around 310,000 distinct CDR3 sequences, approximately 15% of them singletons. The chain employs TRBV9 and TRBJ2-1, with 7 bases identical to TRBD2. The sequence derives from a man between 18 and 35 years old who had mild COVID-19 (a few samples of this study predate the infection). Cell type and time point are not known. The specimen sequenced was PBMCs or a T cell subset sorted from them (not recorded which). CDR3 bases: TGTGCCAGCAGCCCTATTGACATACTAGCGAATAGGGATGAGCAGTTCTTC. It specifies CASSPIDILANRDEQFF.